This is a list of T cell receptor beta chains from one sample in a study of blood T cell repertoires in COVID-19. Assay used: immunoSEQ multiplex PCR; TCRdb lists only in-frame clones, some missing. The sample contains roughly 120,000 clones, over 60% of which appear only once. The sequenced sample was peripheral blood. These receptor sequences come from an elderly woman with acute or convalescent COVID-19. Each CDR3 is given with its conserved first and last residue. A D gene is named only where the DNA matches it firmly. Rows give clone size only sometimes, using once, few, many, or a class for an expanded clone.

V: TRBV12-5; J: TRBJ2-5; D: TRBD1; size: NA; DNA: TGTGCTAGTGGTTTGCAGGCAGGGGGACAAGAGACCCAGTACTTC; CDR3: CASGLQAGGQETQYF
V: TRBV18; J: TRBJ1-2; D: NA; size: NA; DNA: TGTGCCAGCTCACCACCTTCCGGGTCGTATGGCTACACCTTC; CDR3: CASSPPSGSYGYTF
V: TRBV5-1; J: TRBJ2-2; D: NA; size: NA; DNA: TGCGCCAGCAGCTTGGGACACGGGGACACCGGGGAGCTGTTTTTT; CDR3: CASSLGHGDTGELFF
V: TRBV2; J: TRBJ1-2; D: NA; size: NA; DNA: TGTGCCAGCGTCTGGATGGGAGCTAACTATGGCTACACCTTC; CDR3: CASVWMGANYGYTF
V: TRBV18; J: TRBJ2-1; D: NA; size: NA; DNA: TGTGCCAGCTCACCATTCAGGGAGGACAGGAATGAGCAGTTCTTC; CDR3: CASSPFREDRNEQFF
V: TRBV9; J: TRBJ1-4; D: NA; size: NA; DNA: TGTGCCAGCAGCAGAGCCCTTAATGAAAAACTGTTTTTT; CDR3: CASSRALNEKLFF
V: TRBV4-1; J: TRBJ1-6; D: NA; size: medium-sized; DNA: TGCGCCAGCAGCCAAGATCCCGAAAGGGGACTTCTCCACTTT; CDR3: CASSQDPERGLLHF
V: TRBV7-2; J: TRBJ1-1; D: NA; size: NA; DNA: TGTGCCAGCAGCTTAGCACAGGGAGGGACTGAAGCTTTCTTT; CDR3: CASSLAQGGTEAFF
V: TRBV2; J: TRBJ1-5; D: TRBD1; size: once; DNA: TGTGCCAGCAGGGGACAGGGGGTTAGCAATCAGCCCCAGCATTTT; CDR3: CASRGQGVSNQPQHF
V: TRBV7-8; J: TRBJ2-2; D: TRBD2; size: NA; DNA: TGTGCCAGCAGCTTAGCGCAGCGGGGGTACACCGGGGAGCTGTTTTTT; CDR3: CASSLAQRGYTGELFF
V: TRBV12-3/TRBV12-4; J: TRBJ1-4; D: NA; size: NA; DNA: TGTGCCAGCACCTTGGGAGGGGATGAAAAACTGTTTTTT; CDR3: CASTLGGDEKLFF
V: TRBV11-2; J: TRBJ1-2; D: NA; size: few; DNA: TGTGCCAGCAGTCTCGAGGGCTATGGCTACACCTTC; CDR3: CASSLEGYGYTF
V: TRBV28; J: TRBJ1-2; D: TRBD1; size: once; DNA: TGTGCCAGCAGTTTTGCGGGACAGGGGGCTGACTATGGCTACACCTTC; CDR3: CASSFAGQGADYGYTF
V: TRBV19; J: TRBJ1-1; D: NA; size: NA; DNA: TGTGCCAGTAGTCCTCGGACAGTCACTGAAGCTTTCTTT; CDR3: CASSPRTVTEAFF
V: TRBV19; J: TRBJ1-2; D: NA; size: NA; DNA: TGTGCCAGTAGACCACGGAGGGACTATGGCTACACCTTC; CDR3: CASRPRRDYGYTF
V: TRBV7-8; J: TRBJ2-1; D: TRBD2; size: NA; DNA: TGTGCCAGCAACCCGGGACTAGCGGGTTACAATGAGCAGTTCTTC; CDR3: CASNPGLAGYNEQFF
V: TRBV6-5; J: TRBJ2-7; D: NA; size: NA; DNA: TGTGCCAGCAGTCCCCAGGGGAAGACCTACGAGCAGTACTTC; CDR3: CASSPQGKTYEQYF
V: TRBV28; J: TRBJ2-1; D: TRBD2; size: NA; DNA: TGTGCCAGCAGGGACTTGGAGCGGGAAGGGAATGAGCAGTTCTTC; CDR3: CASRDLEREGNEQFF
V: TRBV7-8; J: TRBJ1-2; D: NA; size: many; DNA: TGTGCCAGCAGCTTAGATCTAAACTATGGCTACACCTTC; CDR3: CASSLDLNYGYTF
V: TRBV3-1/TRBV3-2; J: TRBJ2-5; D: TRBD2; size: NA; DNA: TGTGCCAGCAGCCAAGATGTTAGGACTAGCGGGGGGAAAGAGACCCAGTACTTC; CDR3: CASSQDVRTSGGKETQYF
V: TRBV4-3; J: TRBJ1-2; D: NA; size: few; DNA: TGCGCCAGCAGCCAAGCCCACAGGGAGGGCGGCTACACCTTC; CDR3: CASSQAHREGGYTF
V: TRBV14; J: TRBJ1-1; D: NA; size: NA; DNA: TGTGCCAGCAGCCAACGGGAGGGAAGGGCTTTCTTT; CDR3: CASSQREGRAFF
V: TRBV6-5; J: TRBJ1-3; D: TRBD1; size: NA; DNA: TGTGCCAGCAGCAGGGGGGCTAGCTCTGGAAACACCATATATTTT; CDR3: CASSRGASSGNTIYF
V: TRBV7-2; J: TRBJ1-3; D: TRBD1; size: NA; DNA: TGTGCCAGCAGCGAGAGACAGGGGATAAACACCATATATTTT; CDR3: CASSERQGINTIYF
V: TRBV28; J: TRBJ1-6; D: NA; size: NA; DNA: TGTGCCAGCATCCCGGCCCTCGGGAATTCACCCCTCCACTTT; CDR3: CASIPALGNSPLHF
V: TRBV7-6; J: TRBJ2-3; D: NA; size: once; DNA: TGTGCCAGCAGCTTAACAGGCCAGCGCAACCTTCAAGATACGCAGTATTTT; CDR3: CASSLTGQRNLQDTQYF
V: TRBV19; J: TRBJ1-5; D: TRBD1; size: NA; DNA: TGTGCCAGTAGTACGCCCGGGACAGGGGCGCCCCAGCATTTT; CDR3: CASSTPGTGAPQHF
V: TRBV19; J: TRBJ1-1; D: NA; size: NA; DNA: TGTGCCAGTAGTTCACAGGGGAACACTGAAGCTTTCTTT; CDR3: CASSSQGNTEAFF
V: TRBV7-2; J: TRBJ1-2; D: NA; size: NA; DNA: TGTGCCAGCAGCGGATGGGCCTCAGGGGTTAACTATGGCTACACCTTC; CDR3: CASSGWASGVNYGYTF
V: TRBV18; J: TRBJ2-3; D: TRBD2; size: NA; DNA: TGTGCCAGCTCCGAAAGAGATTTACTAATCGGCGGGAGGGGGCCCGAATCCCGAGATACGCAGTATTTT; CDR3: CASSERDLLIGGRGPESRDTQYF
V: TRBV15; J: TRBJ2-7; D: NA; size: NA; DNA: TGTGCCACCAGCAGAGATACAGGACCTAACGAGCAGTACTTC; CDR3: CATSRDTGPNEQYF
V: TRBV7-2; J: TRBJ1-1; D: NA; size: NA; DNA: TGTGCCAGCAGCTTGGGGGGACTGATGAACACTGAAGCTTTCTTT; CDR3: CASSLGGLMNTEAFF
V: TRBV6-5; J: TRBJ1-2; D: TRBD1; size: NA; DNA: TGTGCCAGCACCGAGGGACAGAGGGTGAAGGGCTACACCTTC; CDR3: CASTEGQRVKGYTF
V: TRBV28; J: TRBJ2-1; D: TRBD1; size: NA; DNA: TGTGCCAGCAGTTTGGGACAGACCCCTCGAGGAGGGTTCTTC; CDR3: CASSLGQTPRGGFF
V: TRBV5-1; J: TRBJ1-3; D: NA; size: NA; DNA: TGCGCCAGCAGCAAGGGGGATGTCTCTTCTGGAAACACCATATATTTT; CDR3: CASSKGDVSSGNTIYF
V: TRBV10-3; J: TRBJ2-2; D: TRBD1; size: NA; DNA: TGTGCCATCAGAGGGTCCGGACAGGGCCACACCGGGGAGCTGTTTTTT; CDR3: CAIRGSGQGHTGELFF
V: TRBV18; J: TRBJ1-4; D: TRBD1; size: NA; DNA: TGTGCCAGCTCACCACCGAGGGGACAGGGCGGGAATGAAAAACTGTTTTTT; CDR3: CASSPPRGQGGNEKLFF